The 17 T cell receptor beta chains given below trace back to one sample, sequenced in a study of shared clonotypes between healthy human individuals. Using immunoSEQ multiplex PCR, the repertoire was profiled, and TCRdb retains in-frame clones only, with some absent. The data contain 780,000 or so clones, about two thirds of them seen just once; the ten biggest clones take up over 1.5%. Source material: memory CD4+ T cells sorted from blood. The subset denotes: CD45RA-negative fraction. The receptors here all came from a woman aged 25 to 39 in good health.

This clone was observed once. V gene TRBV28 combines with J gene TRBJ2-1; D is perhaps TRBD2 (5 bases). This CDR3 spans 15 amino acids. Trimming removed 2 bases from V and 0 bases from J, with 8 bases in between. CDR1 is MDHEN and CDR2 is SYDVKM in the germline V gene. CDR3 nucleotide sequence: TGTGCCAGCAGTTTACCTGAGGGCTCCTACAATGAGCAGTTCTTC. The encoded protein is CASSLPEGSYNEQFF.

The rearrangement joins TRBV27 to TRBJ2-1, with TRBD2 identical over 10 bases. In germline, CDR1 is MNHEY, CDR2 SMNVEV (reference sequence). The CDR3 loop spans 15 amino acids. V shed 5 bases, J shed 8 bases, and the junction held 9 bases outside the gene matches. CDR3 sequence (DNA): TGTGCCAGCAGTCCCAGCGGGAGGGCCGTGGATGAGCAGTTCTTC. It translates to CASSPSGRAVDEQFF.

The rearrangement joins TRBV28 to TRBJ1-5; the D gene is possibly TRBD1 (5 bases). This CDR3 spans 14 amino acids. V lost 3 bases and J 5 bases, leaving 11 bases between the germline ends. Germline assignment: CDR1 MDHEN and CDR2 SYDVKM. The CDR3 DNA reads TGTGCCAGCAGTTTCAAGGGGTGGCATCAGCCCCAGCATTTT. It specifies CASSFKGWHQPQHF.

For the CDR3, the DNA is TGTGCCAGTAGTACCACGAAGGGTAGCGGGGGGCACACCGGGGAGCTGTTTTTT. Protein sequence: CASSTTKGSGGHTGELFF. This chain uses TRBV19 with TRBJ2-2, with 10 bases identical to TRBD2. This CDR3 contains 18 residues. J gave up 3 bases and V 4 bases, and 11 bases lay outside the gene matches. The germline V gene encodes CDR1 LNHDA and CDR2 SQIVND (reference sequence). Full variable domain (missing parts from reference TRBV19 and TRBJ2-2): DGGITQSPKYLFRKEGQNVTLSCEQNLNHDAMYWYRQDPGQGLRLIYYSQIVNDFQKGDIAEGYSVSREKKESFPLTVTSAQKNPTAFYLCASSTTKGSGGHTGELFFGEGSRLTVL.

This clone turned up a few times. The CDR3 reads CASRRPLSGRIYNEQFF. CDR3 bases: TGTGCCAGCAGGAGACCCCTTAGCGGGAGGATCTACAATGAGCAGTTCTTC. V gene TRBV25-1 combines with J gene TRBJ2-1, with TRBD2 matching over 10 bases. Trimming at V came to 6 bases and at J to 3 bases, leaving 11 bases not matched to a gene. Germline loops: CDR1 MGHDK, CDR2 SYGVNS. The CDR3 is 17 residues long.

The chain couples TRBV28 to TRBJ1-3; D gene ambiguous. This CDR3 contains 15 residues. V was cut by 8 bases and J by 0 bases, with 14 bases left in between. CDR1 MDHEN and CDR2 SYDVKM come from the germline V gene. The CDR3 is CASDDGHHSGNTIYF. CDR3 nucleotide sequence: TGTGCCAGCGATGATGGGCATCACTCTGGAAACACCATATATTTT.

The chain has TRBV6-1 and TRBJ2-3; no reliable D call. V dropped 6 bases and J dropped 2 bases, with 12 bases sitting between them. Germline V lookup: CDR1 MNHNS, CDR2 SASEGT. The CDR3 extends over 14 amino acids. The CDR3 nucleotides are TGTGCCAGCAGGGGGTTGATGTCCACAGATACGCAGTATTTT. This translates into CASRGLMSTDTQYF.

This clone was seen once. The CDR3 reads CASQSSGRPYNEQFF. For the CDR3, the DNA is TGCGCCAGCCAATCTAGCGGGAGGCCCTACAATGAGCAGTTCTTC. The chain recombines TRBV5-1 with TRBJ2-1; 11 bases match TRBD2. This CDR3 has 15 residues. CDR1 SGHRS and CDR2 YFSETQ come from the germline V gene. V was pared by 7 bases and J by 2 bases, with 5 bases of the junction left unmatched.

This clone was observed a handful of times. The chain links TRBV7-2 to TRBJ2-7; TRBD2 is a possible D gene (5 bases). The CDR3 is 15 amino acids. Germline assignment: CDR1 SGHTA and CDR2 FQGNSA. Trimming took off 2 bases at V and 5 bases at J, with 16 bases between the two ends. This CDR3 is CASSLLSLVAHEQYF. The CDR3 DNA reads TGTGCCAGCAGCTTACTGTCACTAGTTGCCCACGAGCAGTACTTC.

DNA of the CDR3: TGTGCCTGGAGTCGCTCCCAAGAGACCCAGTACTTC. Protein: CAWSRSQETQYF. The chain couples TRBV30 to TRBJ2-5; D ambiguous. CDR1 and CDR2 from the germline V gene are GTSNPN and SVGIG (reference sequence). V shed 2 bases and J shed 1 base, with 5 bases lying between them. This CDR3 comprises 12 residues. Filled out from reference TRBV30 and TRBJ2-5, the complete variable domain reads SQTIHQWPATLVQPVGSPLSLECTVEGTSNPNLYWYRQAAGRGLQLLFYSVGIGQISSEVPQNLSASRPQDRQFILSSKKLLLSDSGFYLCAWSRSQETQYFGPGTRLLVL.

The CDR3 region has the DNA TGTGCCAGCAGCCCAGGCGTGAATGAGGGGGCGCTTGCTTTCTTT. This codes for CASSPGVNEGALAFF. This chain connects TRBV5-5 to TRBJ1-1, with TRBD1 matching over 7 bases. Trimming removed 4 bases from V and 11 bases from J; junction bases left unmatched: 17. Germline CDR1 reads SGHKS; CDR2 reads YYEKEE (reference sequence). The CDR3 sequence is 15 residues long.

V usage is TRBV30 and J usage is TRBJ1-2, with 11 bases matching TRBD1. The CDR3 contains 14 residues. Trimming at V came to 2 bases and at J to 7 bases, leaving 6 bases not matched to a gene. From germline, CDR1 is GTSNPN and CDR2 SVGIG (reference sequence). The DNA for the CDR3 is TGTGCCTGGAGTTTCCGGGACAGGGGGGGTGGCTACACCTTC. It specifies CAWSFRDRGGGYTF. The full variable domain, in which reference TRBV30 and TRBJ1-2 provide the parts outside the CDR3, is SQTIHQWPATLVQPVGSPLSLECTVEGTSNPNLYWYRQAAGRGLQLLFYSVGIGQISSEVPQNLSASRPQDRQFILSSKKLLLSDSGFYLCAWSFRDRGGGYTFGSGTRLTVV.

The CDR3 region has the DNA TGTGCCAGCAGCTTAGCCTTCTCCTACGAGCAGTACTTC. Residues: CASSLAFSYEQYF. The chain couples TRBV7-2 to TRBJ2-7; D uncertain. Deletions cut 0 bases from V and 0 bases from J, with 3 bases between. CDR3 length equals 13 residues. The germline CDR1 and CDR2 sequences are SGHTA and FQGNSA.

The chain carries TRBV5-6 and TRBJ2-1; 10 bases map to TRBD2. This CDR3 comprises 14 residues. Germline CDR1 SGHDT, CDR2 YYEEEE. The V gene end was trimmed by 2 bases and the J gene end by 10 bases; junction bases not matched to a gene: 6. The CDR3 nucleotides read TGTGCCAGCAGCTTACCCGGACTAGCGGACGAGCAGTTCTTC. Its translation is CASSLPGLADEQFF.

The CDR3 region is CASSLVGVQPQHF. The DNA of the CDR3 is TGTGCCAGCAGTTTAGTGGGTGTTCAGCCCCAGCATTTT. The chain joins TRBV28 to TRBJ1-5; D not certain. The germline CDR1 and CDR2 sequences are MDHEN and SYDVKM. The CDR3 is made up of 13 amino acids. V gave up 2 bases and J gave up 6 bases, with 8 bases separating them.

This clone was counted only a few times. The V gene is TRBV19, the J gene TRBJ2-2; 12 bases are a match to TRBD1. V gave up 3 bases and J gave up 7 bases; unmatched junction bases: 9. This CDR3 is built from 17 residues. Per the germline V gene, CDR1 is LNHDA and CDR2 is SQIVND (reference sequence). The CDR3 nucleotides read TGTGCCAGTAGTATTTCCCCGGGACAGGGGGCGAGCGGGGAGCTGTTTTTT. Its protein product is CASSISPGQGASGELFF.

The chain combines TRBV28 with TRBJ1-5, with D hard to call. Germline loops: CDR1 MDHEN, CDR2 SYDVKM. The CDR3 extends over 15 amino acids. With 4 bases removed from V and 4 bases from J, the gap between germline ends came to 14 bases. The CDR3 here is CASSSLSGRNQPQHF. CDR3 nucleotides: TGTGCCAGCAGTTCCCTTAGCGGGCGTAATCAGCCCCAGCATTTT.